These 16 T cell receptor beta chains were all obtained from the same sample, sequenced in a study of blood T cell repertoires in COVID-19. Sequenced by immunoSEQ multiplex PCR; TCRdb stores in-frame clones only, minus some. This table has more than 65,000 clones, 82% appearing once. Sequenced sample: peripheral blood. Every receptor here comes from a woman aged 80 or over with acute or convalescent COVID-19.

The chain employs TRBV7-2 and TRBJ2-1, with a possible D match to TRBD2 (6 bases). CDR1 SGHTA and CDR2 FQGNSA come from the germline V gene. V lost 5 bases and J 8 bases, leaving 28 bases between the germline ends. The CDR3 consists of 18 residues. Here the CDR3 DNA reads TGTGCCAGCAGCCAGGGCGAACTAGCCCCAACGCGGGTTGATGAGCAGTTCTTC. Its translation is CASSQGELAPTRVDEQFF.

This clone was recorded only once. Here the CDR3 reads CSASQQETQYF. CDR3 DNA: TGCAGTGCTAGTCAGCAAGAGACCCAGTACTTC. This rearrangement joins TRBV20-1 to TRBJ2-5; D ambiguous. Trimming left V 3 bases short and J 2 bases short, with 4 bases between. CDR3 size: 11 residues. Germline V gene sequence: CDR1 DFQATT, CDR2 SNEGSKA (reference sequence).

The gene calls are TRBV4-3 and TRBJ2-1; 7 nucleotides agree with TRBD2. CDR1 is LGHNA and CDR2 is YSLEER in the germline V gene. This CDR3 is 13 amino acids long. Trimming cost V 2 bases and J 9 bases; bases outside gene matches: 4. The chain's CDR3 is CASSQTLAIEQFF. DNA for the CDR3: TGCGCCAGCAGCCAAACACTAGCGATTGAGCAGTTCTTC.

The J gene is TRBJ2-3, the V gene TRBV2; TRBD2 agrees at 8 bases. The CDR3 contains 11 residues. The trim removed 11 bases at V and 6 bases at J, leaving 4 bases unmatched. Germline-derived CDR1 and CDR2 are SNHLY and FYNNEI. The CDR3 DNA follows: TGTGCCTTTCGGGGGGGGGATACGCAGTATTTT. Amino acids: CAFRGGDTQYF.

This chain uses TRBV10-3 with TRBJ2-7; D is uncertain. The CDR3 loop spans 12 amino acids. The germline V gene has CDR1 ENHRY and CDR2 SYGVKD. Trimming stripped 6 bases from V and 2 bases from J, with 8 bases between. Here the CDR3 DNA reads TGTGCCATCAGGGGCGTTACCTACGAGCAGTACTTC. Encoded protein: CAIRGVTYEQYF.

This sequence joins TRBV19 and TRBJ2-3; TRBD2 agrees at 11 bases. CDR1 LNHDA and CDR2 SQIVND come from the germline V gene (reference sequence). V was clipped by 9 bases and J by 2 bases; unmatched bases: 4. This CDR3 has 14 residues. The CDR3 loop reads CASRLAGFTDTQYF. DNA for the CDR3: TGTGCCAGCCGACTAGCGGGGTTCACAGATACGCAGTATTTT.

CDR3: CASSQPGGETQYF. The CDR3 DNA reads as TGCGCCAGCAGCCAACCCGGGGGGGAGACCCAGTACTTC. This sequence joins TRBV5-1 and TRBJ2-5; TRBD2 agrees at 7 bases. Germline trimming cut 4 bases from V and 5 bases from J; bases unmatched to any gene: 5. The CDR3 sequence is 13 residues long. CDR1 is SGHRS and CDR2 is YFSETQ in the germline V gene. The whole variable domain, remainder taken from reference TRBV5-1 and TRBJ2-5, is KAGVTQTPRYLIKTRGQQVTLSCSPISGHRSVSWYQQTPGQGLQFLFEYFSETQRNKGNFPGRFSGRQFSNSRSEMNVSTLELGDSALYLCASSQPGGETQYFGPGTRLLVL.

This rearrangement joins TRBV5-1 to TRBJ2-7; 8 bases align to TRBD1. The germline gives CDR1 SGHRS, CDR2 YFSETQ. V shed 2 bases, J shed 5 bases, and the junction held 3 bases outside the gene matches. The CDR3 is 13 residues long. The CDR3 DNA reads as TGCGCCAGCAGCTTTGGACAGGGTGACGAGCAGTACTTC. Amino acid sequence: CASSFGQGDEQYF.

The V call is TRBV19, the J call TRBJ2-1; 10 bases match TRBD1. With V trimmed by 5 bases and J by 3 bases, 10 bases remained unmatched. Looked up from germline, CDR1 is LNHDA and CDR2 is SQIVND (reference sequence). The CDR3 contains 17 residues. CDR3 sequence: CASSASRDRGFYNEQFF. In DNA form, the CDR3 reads TGTGCCAGTAGTGCCTCAAGGGACAGGGGTTTCTACAATGAGCAGTTCTTC.

The J gene is TRBJ2-3, the V gene TRBV6-6; 7 bases align to TRBD2. Germline V CDR1 and CDR2: MNHNY, SVGAGI (reference sequence). Unmatched junction bases numbered 5, after V lost 6 bases and J lost 2 bases. The CDR3 runs 14 residues. The CDR3 nucleotides read TGTGCCAGCAGATCTAGCGGCTTCACAGATACGCAGTATTTT. It encodes CASRSSGFTDTQYF.

This clone was counted between two and nine times. This rearrangement joins TRBV6-5 to TRBJ1-1, with D possibly TRBD1 on 5 matching bases. Germline V gives CDR1 MNHEY, CDR2 SVGAGI. There are 13 residues in the CDR3. V dropped 5 bases and J dropped 1 base, with 8 bases sitting between them. CDR3 residues: CASSTDRNTEAFF. As DNA, the CDR3 is TGTGCCAGCAGTACCGACAGGAACACTGAAGCTTTCTTT.

The chain links TRBV7-6 to TRBJ2-1; 9 positions match TRBD2. The V gene's germline CDR1 is SGHVS and CDR2 FNYEAQ. The CDR3 is made up of 21 amino acids. With V trimmed by 5 bases and J by 2 bases, 22 bases remained unmatched. CDR3 residues: CASSPRPHSGSLLAAYNEQFF. Written as DNA, the CDR3 is TGTGCCAGCAGCCCCAGGCCCCATAGCGGGAGCCTACTCGCGGCCTACAATGAGCAGTTCTTC.

J is TRBJ2-2 and V is TRBV4-1; 11 nucleotides match TRBD2. Germline CDR1 and CDR2: MGHRA and YSYEKL. J lost 4 bases, V lost 1 base, and 8 bases had no gene match. The CDR3 runs to 18 residues. Here the CDR3 DNA reads TGCGCCAGCAGCCAAGTCTTAGCGGGAGGGCCGGGCACCGGGGAGCTGTTTTTT. This sequence encodes CASSQVLAGGPGTGELFF.

This sequence joins TRBV5-5 and TRBJ2-1, with 8 bases fitting TRBD2. Germline CDR1 is SGHKS and CDR2 is YYEKEE (reference sequence). The CDR3 runs to 14 residues. The ends lost 2 bases at V and 6 bases at J; junction bases unmatched: 4. As DNA, the CDR3 is TGTGCCAGCAGCTTCTTAGCGGGAAGCAATGAGCAGTTCTTC. Encoded protein: CASSFLAGSNEQFF.

The chain joins TRBV12-3 or TRBV12-4 to TRBJ1-1; D remains unclear. The CDR3 has 11 amino acids. Trimming cost V 8 bases and J 4 bases, with 8 bases left between them. In DNA, the CDR3 is TGTGCCAGCGGGCGGGGCACTGAAGCTTTCTTT. Translated, it gives CASGRGTEAFF.

The chain recombines TRBV7-8 with TRBJ2-7; a possible D gene is TRBD1 (6 bases). The V end lost 5 bases, the J end lost 5 bases, and 16 bases lay between the germline ends. The length of the CDR3 is 14 residues. CDR1 SGHVS and CDR2 FQNEAQ come from the germline V gene. The CDR3 protein is CASSGTPSSDEQYF. CDR3 coding DNA: TGTGCCAGCAGCGGGACACCGAGTAGCGACGAGCAGTACTTC.